The rows below give T cell receptor beta chains drawn from one sample of a study of control samples from healthy donors and cancer patients. Clones were read by immunoSEQ multiplex PCR, and TCRdb kept only the in-frame ones, dropping some. The sample records more than 95,000 clones, around 89% being singletons. Sequencing was carried out using blood. The receptors stem from a woman in her seventies in good health. Each CDR3 is given with its conserved first and last residue. The D gene is left open where the match is weak. Clone sizes are given selectively: once, few, many, or a class where the clone is expanded.

J gene: TRBJ2-1; V gene: TRBV7-2; clone size: -; D gene: -; CDR3 protein: CASSPKGGARNEQFF; CDR3 DNA: TGTGCCAGCAGCCCAAAGGGGGGAGCGCGCAATGAGCAGTTCTTC
J gene: TRBJ2-1; V gene: TRBV15; clone size: few; D gene: TRBD1; CDR3 protein: CATSVDRGGEQFF; CDR3 DNA: TGTGCCACCAGCGTTGACAGGGGCGGTGAGCAGTTCTTC
J gene: TRBJ1-1; V gene: TRBV2; clone size: -; D gene: -; CDR3 protein: CASSLTVMNTEAFF; CDR3 DNA: TGTGCCAGCAGTTTGACAGTCATGAACACTGAAGCTTTCTTT
J gene: TRBJ2-7; V gene: TRBV29-1; clone size: -; D gene: TRBD1; CDR3 protein: CSVVRDREFEQYF; CDR3 DNA: TGCAGCGTTGTCCGGGACAGGGAATTCGAGCAGTACTTC
J gene: TRBJ2-1; V gene: TRBV3-1/TRBV3-2; clone size: -; D gene: TRBD1; CDR3 protein: CASSPSGTGYNEQFF; CDR3 DNA: TGTGCCAGCAGCCCGTCCGGGACAGGATACAATGAGCAGTTCTTC
J gene: TRBJ2-7; V gene: TRBV5-4; clone size: -; D gene: -; CDR3 protein: CASSLAGSYEQYF; CDR3 DNA: TGTGCCAGCAGCTTGGCGGGTAGCTACGAGCAGTACTTC
J gene: TRBJ1-2; V gene: TRBV6-5; clone size: -; D gene: TRBD1; CDR3 protein: CASSSGTGPYGYTF; CDR3 DNA: TGTGCCAGCAGTTCCGGGACAGGGCCGTATGGCTACACCTTC
J gene: TRBJ1-2; V gene: TRBV2; clone size: -; D gene: -; CDR3 protein: CASSGDSMGYGYTF; CDR3 DNA: TGTGCCAGCAGTGGAGACAGCATGGGCTATGGCTACACCTTC
J gene: TRBJ1-1; V gene: TRBV3-1/TRBV3-2; clone size: -; D gene: -; CDR3 protein: CASSQAGPTEAFF; CDR3 DNA: TGTGCCAGCAGCCAAGCTGGGCCCACTGAAGCTTTCTTT
J gene: TRBJ2-7; V gene: TRBV4-1; clone size: -; D gene: -; CDR3 protein: CASSLHTPSYEQYF; CDR3 DNA: TGCGCCAGCAGCCTCCACACCCCCTCCTACGAGCAGTACTTC
J gene: TRBJ1-4; V gene: TRBV9; clone size: -; D gene: TRBD1; CDR3 protein: CASSATGRQGLNEKLFF; CDR3 DNA: TGTGCCAGCAGCGCCACCGGGCGACAGGGATTAAATGAAAAACTGTTTTTT
J gene: TRBJ2-1; V gene: TRBV7-2; clone size: -; D gene: TRBD2; CDR3 protein: CASSSGLASYNEQFF; CDR3 DNA: TGTGCCAGCAGCTCCGGACTAGCTAGCTACAATGAGCAGTTCTTC
J gene: TRBJ1-6; V gene: TRBV6-2/TRBV6-3; clone size: -; D gene: -; CDR3 protein: CASSVFGSPLHF; CDR3 DNA: TGTGCCAGCAGCGTATTTGGATCACCCCTCCACTTT
J gene: TRBJ1-1; V gene: TRBV20-1; clone size: -; D gene: -; CDR3 protein: CSALLGWQAFF; CDR3 DNA: TGCAGTGCCCTATTAGGGTGGCAAGCTTTCTTT
J gene: TRBJ2-7; V gene: TRBV5-1; clone size: once; D gene: TRBD1; CDR3 protein: CASTPGQGYEQYF; CDR3 DNA: TGCGCCAGCACACCGGGACAGGGTTACGAGCAGTACTTC
J gene: TRBJ2-7; V gene: TRBV18; clone size: -; D gene: -; CDR3 protein: CASSSAYEQYF; CDR3 DNA: TGTGCCAGCTCAAGCGCCTACGAGCAGTACTTC
J gene: TRBJ2-5; V gene: TRBV5-4; clone size: -; D gene: TRBD2; CDR3 protein: CASSLVWRGKQETQYF; CDR3 DNA: TGTGCCAGCAGCTTGGTTTGGCGGGGGAAACAAGAGACCCAGTACTTC
J gene: TRBJ1-4; V gene: TRBV7-9; clone size: once; D gene: -; CDR3 protein: CASSLGAVFGEKLFF; CDR3 DNA: TGTGCCAGCAGCTTAGGCGCGGTCTTTGGAGAAAAACTGTTTTTT
J gene: TRBJ2-2; V gene: TRBV5-4; clone size: -; D gene: -; CDR3 protein: CASSDGLSGNTGELFF; CDR3 DNA: TGTGCCAGCAGCGACGGACTTAGCGGCAACACCGGGGAGCTGTTTTTT
J gene: TRBJ2-1; V gene: TRBV27; clone size: -; D gene: -; CDR3 protein: CASSPWTEGGEQFF; CDR3 DNA: TGTGCCAGCAGTCCGTGGACCGAGGGGGGTGAGCAGTTCTTC
J gene: TRBJ2-7; V gene: TRBV7-8; clone size: -; D gene: TRBD2; CDR3 protein: CASSLALGRGASAGYEQYF; CDR3 DNA: TGTGCCAGCAGCTTAGCGCTTGGGCGGGGGGCCTCCGCTGGCTACGAGCAGTACTTC
J gene: TRBJ1-1; V gene: TRBV4-1; clone size: -; D gene: -; CDR3 protein: CASSQDRVTVTEAFF; CDR3 DNA: TGCGCCAGCAGCCAAGATCGTGTCACCGTTACTGAAGCTTTCTTT
J gene: TRBJ1-5; V gene: TRBV19; clone size: -; D gene: TRBD1; CDR3 protein: CATNDRGNQPQHF; CDR3 DNA: TGTGCCACCAACGACAGGGGCAATCAGCCCCAGCATTTT
J gene: TRBJ1-2; V gene: TRBV5-1; clone size: -; D gene: -; CDR3 protein: CASSLAGVNYGYTF; CDR3 DNA: TGCGCCAGCAGCTTGGCCGGGGTAAACTATGGCTACACCTTC
J gene: TRBJ1-2; V gene: TRBV6-5; clone size: -; D gene: -; CDR3 protein: CASSQGRTNYGYTF; CDR3 DNA: TGTGCCAGCAGTCAGGGACGGACTAACTATGGCTACACCTTC
J gene: TRBJ2-7; V gene: TRBV6-1; clone size: -; D gene: TRBD1; CDR3 protein: CASSDKTGGSYEQYF; CDR3 DNA: TGTGCCAGCAGTGACAAGACAGGGGGCTCCTACGAGCAGTACTTC